This TCR beta chain emerged from a study of PD-1 blockade in classical Hodgkin lymphoma. Produced via immunoSEQ multiplex PCR; TCRdb's table is partial and in-frame only. This sample has 29,000 or so clones, with roughly 80% found just once. Described time point: cycle 4 day 1 (C4D1), after less than seven weeks of nivolumab. In every patient, relapse followed autologous stem cell transplantation, while exposure to brentuximab vedotin differed. Purified CD4+ T cells were obtained from thawed PBMCs through magnetic negative selection. The germline V gene encodes CDR1 MDHEN and CDR2 SYDVKM. Trimming shortened V by 5 bases and J by 0 bases, and 8 bases separated the two germline ends. The CDR3 consists of 14 residues.

The source of this sequence is a human donor with classical Hodgkin lymphoma. The input for sequencing was CD4+ T cells from blood, taken before the fourth cycle of nivolumab. This chain links TRBV28 with TRBJ1-5, with D perhaps matching TRBD1 (6 bases). The DNA of the CDR3 is TGTGCCAGCAGTATACAGGGTAGCAATCAGCCCCAGCATTTT. This translates into CASSIQGSNQPQHF.